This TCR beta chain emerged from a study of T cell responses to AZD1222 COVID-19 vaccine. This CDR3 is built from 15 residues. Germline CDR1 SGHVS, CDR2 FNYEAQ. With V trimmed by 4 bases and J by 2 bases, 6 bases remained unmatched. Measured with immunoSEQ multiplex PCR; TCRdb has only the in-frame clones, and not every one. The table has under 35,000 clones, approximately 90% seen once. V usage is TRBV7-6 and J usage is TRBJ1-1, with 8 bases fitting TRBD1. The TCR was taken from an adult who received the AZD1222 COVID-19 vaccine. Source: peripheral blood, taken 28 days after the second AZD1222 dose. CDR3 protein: CASSSLTGANTEAFF. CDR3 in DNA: TGTGCCAGCAGCTCACTGACAGGGGCTAACACTGAAGCTTTCTTT.